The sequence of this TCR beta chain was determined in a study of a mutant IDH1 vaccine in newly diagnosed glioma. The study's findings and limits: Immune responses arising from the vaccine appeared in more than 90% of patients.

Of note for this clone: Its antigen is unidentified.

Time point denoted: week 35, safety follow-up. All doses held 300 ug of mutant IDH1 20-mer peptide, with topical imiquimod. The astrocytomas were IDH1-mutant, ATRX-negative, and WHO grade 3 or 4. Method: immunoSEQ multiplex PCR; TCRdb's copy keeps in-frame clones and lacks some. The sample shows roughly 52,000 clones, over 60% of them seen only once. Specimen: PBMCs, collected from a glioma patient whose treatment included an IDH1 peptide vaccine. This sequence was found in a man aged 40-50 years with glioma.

The CDR3 region is CASSLGGSYNEQFF. The CDR3 region has the DNA TGTGCCAGTAGTTTGGGGGGCTCCTACAATGAGCAGTTCTTC. The genes are TRBV19 and TRBJ2-1; a weak D match, TRBD2 (6 bases). Germline V gene data show CDR1 as LNHDA and CDR2 as SQIVND (reference sequence). The CDR3 runs 14 residues. Trimming shortened V by 5 bases and J by 0 bases, and 8 bases separated the two germline ends.